The TCR beta chain described here comes from a study of blood T cell repertoires in COVID-19. The V and J ends lost 7 bases and 0 bases respectively, with 12 bases between them. From germline, CDR1 is MDHEN and CDR2 SYDVKM. There are 14 residues in the CDR3. Cohort placement rested on clinical history that participants reported themselves. Source study methods: Amplification with reference gene primers provided the estimates of nucleated cell counts. This table comes from immunoSEQ multiplex PCR, and its TCRdb copy is limited to in-frame clones, with some not included. V and J calls and clone size follow that table, whereas D and trimming were derived from the DNA. This table has hundreds of thousands of clones, roughly 89% appearing once.

Sequenced: PBMCs or T cells enriched from blood (not recorded which). V and J are TRBV28 and TRBJ1-1, with D perhaps TRBD1 (5 bases). The TCR originated in a woman in her thirties or forties who had recovered from COVID-19. DNA for the CDR3: TGTGCCAGCATCCCCGGGGGAGTGAACACTGAAGCTTTCTTT. As protein: CASIPGGVNTEAFF.